These 27 T cell receptor beta chains were sequenced from one sample in a study of human T cells and chemical hapten exposure. The time point was: patch test 1, 2 weeks after DPC sensitization. Specified treatment: therapeutic diphenylcyclopropenone sensitization with weekly scalp DPC. TCRdb re-derived calls from the RACE reads in MiXCR, one entry per CDR3 protein. Of approximately 90,000 distinct CDR3 sequences in the sample, approximately 13% are singletons; the top ten hold roughly 2.1%. Sample: whole blood, taken in connection with sensitization to the hapten diphenylcyclopropenone (DPC). The origin of the receptors is a woman in her thirties or forties with alopecia areata. Some clones in this sample may be carry-over from other donors' samples.

This clonotype was detected many times. CDR3 loop: CASSLATGSTDTQYF. The CDR3 DNA sequence: TGCGCCAGCAGCTTGGCGACAGGTAGCACAGATACGCAGTATTTT. V gene TRBV5-1 combines with J gene TRBJ2-3; a weak D match, TRBD1 (6 bases). This CDR3 contains 15 residues. The V end lost 0 bases, the J end lost 0 bases, and 8 bases lay between the germline ends. CDR1 is SGHRS, CDR2 YFSETQ, per germline. The full variable domain, with the rest looked up from reference TRBV5-1 and TRBJ2-3, is KAGVTQTPRYLIKTRGQQVTLSCSPISGHRSVSWYQQTPGQGLQFLFEYFSETQRNKGNFPGRFSGRQFSNSRSEMNVSTLELGDSALYLCASSLATGSTDTQYFGPGTRLTVL.

J is TRBJ1-1 and V is TRBV27; 10 positions agree with TRBD1. The CDR3 totals 18 residues. With 5 bases clipped from V and 2 bases from J, the junction kept 14 bases outside the gene matches. CDR1 is MNHEY and CDR2 is SMNVEV in the germline V gene (reference sequence). DNA of the CDR3: TGTGCCAGCAGTGAACTTCCGGGACAGGGGAGAAGTAACACTGAAGCTTTCTTT. Its protein is CASSELPGQGRSNTEAFF.

This sequence joins TRBV11-2 and TRBJ2-1; 7 bases are shared with TRBD1. V lost 5 bases to trimming and J lost 0 bases; unmatched junction nucleotides: 7. This CDR3 comprises 16 residues. The germline CDR1 and CDR2 sequences are SGHAT and FQNNGV. CDR3 DNA: TGTGCCAGCAGCCCTTCCCGGGACAGCTCCTACAATGAGCAGTTCTTC. Protein: CASSPSRDSSYNEQFF. Together with reference TRBV11-2 and TRBJ2-1, the CDR3 gives the full variable domain: EAGVAQSPRYKIIEKRQSVAFWCNPISGHATLYWYQQILGQGPKLLIQFQNNGVVDDSQLPKDRFSAERLKGVDSTLKIQPAKLEDSAVYLCASSPSRDSSYNEQFFGPGTRLTVL.

This clonotype turned up a few times. The chain links TRBV28 to TRBJ1-2; 8 positions agree with TRBD1. CDR3 length equals 15 residues. Losses at the gene ends were 2 bases for V and 4 bases for J; bases not matched to a gene: 6. From germline, CDR1 is MDHEN and CDR2 SYDVKM. The CDR3 DNA follows: TGTGCCAGCAGTTTACGTATACAGGGGGGCTATGGCTACACCTTC. Translation gives CASSLRIQGGYGYTF.

The gene calls are TRBV2 and TRBJ1-1; tentatively, D is TRBD1 (6 bases). The CDR3 has 11 residues. Trimming removed 2 bases from V and 11 bases from J, with 9 bases in between. In germline, CDR1 is SNHLY, CDR2 FYNNEI. CDR3 in amino acids: CASSEQGSAFF. The CDR3 nucleotides read TGTGCCAGCAGTGAACAGGGGTCGGCTTTCTTT.

This clonotype has a handful of counts. The V and J genes are TRBV18 and TRBJ1-2, with a possible D match to TRBD1 (5 bases). V lost 4 bases and J lost 5, with 17 bases in between. The germline CDR1 and CDR2 sequences are KGHSH and LQKENI. The CDR3 has 15 residues. CDR3: CASSLNGDLSYGYTF. DNA for the CDR3: TGTGCCAGCTCACTCAACGGGGACCTATCATATGGCTACACCTTC. The full variable domain, with the rest looked up from reference TRBV18 and TRBJ1-2, is NAGVMQNPRHLVRRRGQEARLRCSPMKGHSHVYWYRQLPEEGLKFMVYLQKENIIDESGMPKERFSAEFPKEGPSILRIQQVVRGDSAAYFCASSLNGDLSYGYTFGSGTRLTVV.

This clonotype was recorded a few times. The rearrangement joins TRBV12-2 to TRBJ2-3; TRBD1 is the table's D call, not checked against the DNA. TRBV12-2 is a documented pseudogene. The CDR3 has 18 residues. CDR3 region: CASRLFPRPIKSTDTQYF. The DNA of the CDR3 is TGTGCAAGTCGCTTATTTCCTCGTCCCATTAAAAGCACAGATACGCAGTATTTT.

This clonotype was seen a few times. The rearrangement links TRBV14 to TRBJ2-7, with D unresolved. This CDR3 spans 14 amino acids. Trimming removed 2 bases from V and 6 bases from J, with 14 bases in between. Looked up from germline, CDR1 is SGHDN and CDR2 is FVKESK. The CDR3 DNA is TGTGCCAGCAGCCAATTAGGTATAAGATTCGAGCAGTACTTC. It is translated as CASSQLGIRFEQYF.

In this sample, this clonotype turned up many times. V gene TRBV6-2 or TRBV6-3 combines with J gene TRBJ2-2, with 8 bases fitting TRBD2. V was clipped by 10 bases and J by 5 bases; unmatched bases: 9. Germline CDR1 and CDR2: MNHEY and SVGEGT. CDR3 length: 14 residues. As DNA, the CDR3 is TGTGCCACCCACCGGGGGGGCGCAACCGGGGAGCTGTTTTTT. It translates to CATHRGGATGELFF.

This clonotype was picked up a small number of times. This sequence joins TRBV7-9 and TRBJ2-2; D unclear. From germline, CDR1 is SEHNR and CDR2 FQNEAQ (reference sequence). V was pared by 2 bases and J by 0 bases, with 13 bases between. This CDR3 has 17 residues. The chain's CDR3 is CASSLSLDATNTGELFF. CDR3 bases: TGTGCCAGCAGCTTATCACTGGACGCCACGAACACCGGGGAGCTGTTTTTT.

Ten or more counts support this clonotype. V usage is TRBV18 and J usage is TRBJ2-7, with 7 bases identical to TRBD2. The CDR3 consists of 22 residues. J was trimmed by 3 bases and V by 1 base; bases with no gene match: 27. Germline V gene data show CDR1 as KGHSH and CDR2 as LQKENI. CDR3 coding DNA: TGTGCCAGCTCACCACTCGTCCCTAATAAAAGGACGGAGACACGGGGGGTCTACGAGCAGTACTTC. Translated: CASSPLVPNKRTETRGVYEQYF.

The genes are TRBV28 and TRBJ2-1; unclear D gene. The CDR3 runs 14 residues. The germline V gene encodes CDR1 MDHEN and CDR2 SYDVKM. Trimming pared 8 bases from V and 4 bases from J, leaving 15 bases between. This CDR3 reads CASGGTNSYNEQFF. As DNA, the CDR3 is TGTGCCAGCGGCGGCACAAACAGTTACAATGAGCAGTTCTTC.

This clonotype was counted at least ten times. The J gene is TRBJ2-1, the V gene TRBV7-2; no reliable D call. Germline V lookup: CDR1 SGHTA, CDR2 FQGNSA. The CDR3 has 12 amino acids. Between the trimmed V and J ends, which lost 2 bases and 12 bases, there was a span of 11 bases. The CDR3 DNA reads as TGTGCCAGCAGCTTATTCGGGCAGGCGCAGTTCTTC. Translation gives CASSLFGQAQFF.

V usage is TRBV11-3 and J usage is TRBJ2-4; D is possibly TRBD1 (8 bases). CDR1 and CDR2 from the germline V gene are SGHNT and YENEEA. V lost 4 bases and J 8 bases, leaving 15 bases between the germline ends. The CDR3 runs to 14 residues. In nucleotides, the CDR3 is TGTGCCAGCAGCTCAGGACAGGGAGGGGACATTCAGTACTTC. Its translation: CASSSGQGGDIQYF.

The rearrangement joins TRBV18 to TRBJ1-1; no firm D call. The CDR3 covers 13 residues. Trimming took off 3 bases at V and 0 bases at J, with 5 bases between the two ends. Per germline, CDR1 KGHSH and CDR2 LQKENI. Written as DNA, the CDR3 is TGTGCCAGCTCACCCCAGGTGAACACTGAAGCTTTCTTT. It translates to CASSPQVNTEAFF. The entire variable domain, with the rest obtained from reference TRBV18 and TRBJ1-1, is as follows: NAGVMQNPRHLVRRRGQEARLRCSPMKGHSHVYWYRQLPEEGLKFMVYLQKENIIDESGMPKERFSAEFPKEGPSILRIQQVVRGDSAAYFCASSPQVNTEAFFGQGTRLTVV.

There are a few counts of this clonotype. The chain uses TRBV5-1 and TRBJ2-3, with 11 bases identical to TRBD2. Germline V gene sequence: CDR1 SGHRS, CDR2 YFSETQ. CDR3 length equals 17 residues. Losses at the gene ends were 0 bases for V and 2 bases for J; bases not matched to a gene: 5. CDR3 in amino acids: CASSLVGTSGTTDTQYF. Here the CDR3 DNA reads TGCGCCAGCAGCTTGGTTGGGACTAGCGGTACCACAGATACGCAGTATTTT.

This clonotype was picked up many times. The chain links TRBV18 to TRBJ1-3; TRBD1 might be the D (5 bases). Trimming pared 1 base from V and 1 base from J, leaving 5 bases between. Looked up from germline, CDR1 is KGHSH and CDR2 is LQKENI. The CDR3 loop spans 14 amino acids. CDR3 DNA: TGTGCCAGCTCACCACAGGGGTCTGGAAACACCATATATTTT. Residues: CASSPQGSGNTIYF.

This clonotype was counted a few times. The chain uses TRBV14 and TRBJ2-1; 9 bases map to TRBD2. Germline loops: CDR1 SGHDN, CDR2 FVKESK. The V segment lost 4 bases and the J segment 3 bases; nucleotides outside the gene matches: 7. The CDR3 is made up of 16 amino acids. The CDR3, as DNA: TGTGCCAGCAGCCGATTAGCGGGAGCTATCTACAATGAGCAGTTCTTC. Protein: CASSRLAGAIYNEQFF.

There are a few counts of this clonotype. The J gene is TRBJ2-2, the V gene TRBV2, with 10 bases matching TRBD2. V lost 7 bases, J lost 7 bases, and 9 bases stayed unmatched. The CDR3 sequence is 15 residues long. Per germline, CDR1 SNHLY and CDR2 FYNNEI. CDR3 region: CASTPASGSGGELFF. The CDR3 coding sequence is TGTGCCAGCACCCCAGCTAGCGGGAGTGGCGGGGAGCTGTTTTTT.

This clonotype was seen a handful of times. This chain uses TRBV18 with TRBJ2-7; the match to TRBD2 covers 10 bases. Germline CDR1 is KGHSH and CDR2 is LQKENI. The CDR3 is 15 residues long. V was pared by 2 bases and J by 4 bases, with 5 bases of the junction left unmatched. CDR3: CASSPSASGSYEQYF. The CDR3 bases are TGTGCCAGCTCACCATCGGCTAGCGGGAGTTACGAGCAGTACTTC.

The DNA for the CDR3 is TGTGCCAGCTCACCAACACTGGGGAGTCAGACCCAGTACTTC. This translates into CASSPTLGSQTQYF. V and J are TRBV18 and TRBJ2-5; tentatively, D is TRBD2 (5 bases). Germline assignment: CDR1 KGHSH and CDR2 LQKENI. Trimming left V 2 bases short and J 6 bases short, with 13 bases between. CDR3 size: 14 residues.

This clonotype was counted ten times or more. The chain combines TRBV24-1 with TRBJ2-5, with TRBD2 identical over 11 bases. Losses at the gene ends were 6 bases for V and 1 base for J; bases not matched to a gene: 15. CDR1 and CDR2 (germline): KGHDR, SFDVKD. The CDR3 totals 19 residues. The CDR3 DNA sequence: TGTGCCACCAGTCCCGAACCCGGGACTAGCGGCGGTTTCCAAGAGACCCAGTACTTC. It specifies CATSPEPGTSGGFQETQYF.

This clonotype was counted only a few times. The V gene is TRBV5-4, the J gene TRBJ2-2, with 9 bases aligning to TRBD1. CDR3 length: 16 amino acids. The V segment lost 4 bases and the J segment 6 bases; nucleotides outside the gene matches: 10. Germline assignment: CDR1 SGHNT and CDR2 YYREEE (reference sequence). The chain's CDR3 is CASSPRTGADSGELFF. The CDR3, as DNA: TGTGCCAGCAGCCCTAGGACAGGGGCGGACTCCGGGGAGCTGTTTTTT.

The chain recombines TRBV18 with TRBJ2-7, with D hard to call. Germline values: CDR1 KGHSH, CDR2 LQKENI. The CDR3 runs 17 residues. V was shortened by 3 bases and J by 1 base, with 19 bases between the two germline ends. In nucleotides, the CDR3 is TGTGCCAGCTCACCCCGAAATGATCCCCCTGGATCCTACGAGCAGTACTTC. Protein: CASSPRNDPPGSYEQYF.

J is TRBJ2-2 and V is TRBV19; D perhaps matches TRBD1 (6 bases). The CDR3 loop spans 15 amino acids. Between the trimmed V and J ends, which lost 5 bases and 0 bases, there was a span of 10 bases. Germline CDR1 LNHDA, CDR2 SQIVND (reference sequence). Written as DNA, the CDR3 is TGTGCCAGTAGTTCGGGACATCCGAACACCGGGGAGCTGTTTTTT. This gives the protein CASSSGHPNTGELFF.

This clonotype was seen at least ten times. The rearrangement uses TRBV6-1 and TRBJ2-7; D not certain. Trimming removed 6 bases at V and 6 bases at J, with 18 bases between. This CDR3 comprises 14 residues. The germline gives CDR1 MNHNS, CDR2 SASEGT. The CDR3 DNA reads TGTGCCAGCAGCTGGATGGGCCCAAGTAGCGAGCAGTACTTC. This translates into CASSWMGPSSEQYF.

The rearrangement links TRBV3-1 to TRBJ2-7; D perhaps matches TRBD1 (6 bases). Trimming stripped 0 bases from V and 3 bases from J, with 9 bases between. This CDR3 has 14 amino acids. The germline CDR1 and CDR2 sequences are LGHDT and YNNKEL (reference sequence). CDR3 sequence: CASSQEDRYYEQYF. CDR3 in DNA: TGTGCCAGCAGCCAAGAGGACAGATACTACGAGCAGTACTTC.